Here is one T cell receptor (beta chain) with its context. The antigen is unknown. This specimen comes from a study of CD8 T cells in ankylosing spondylitis. Study-wide findings and caveats: In ankylosing spondylitis patients, matched synovial fluid reportedly showed significant enrichment of disease-linked clones. A subset of motif variants has previously been described in the synovial fluid and blood of reactive arthritis. Peripheral blood samples showed relatively rare disease-linked clones, and these clones were CD8+. Ankylosing spondylitis blood seemed to carry a telltale TCR beta motif made of roughly eight highly homologous variants.

Quantitative 5'-RACE was performed with molecular barcodes, and it yielded the TCR beta libraries. TCRdb re-derived calls from the 5' RACE reads in MiXCR, one entry per CDR3 protein. The repertoire holds roughly 470,000 distinct CDR3 sequences, roughly a quarter seen once, with about 0.9% in the top ten. The ends lost 3 bases at V and 5 bases at J; junction bases unmatched: 6. The CDR3 contains 15 residues. This chain connects TRBV12-3 or TRBV12-4 to TRBJ2-1, with 8 positions matching TRBD1. The sequenced sample was blood, either unsorted or a sorted T cell fraction (not recorded which). This clonotype originated in a male donor with ankylosing spondylitis. The DNA of the CDR3 is TGTGCCAGCAGTTTGAGGGGACAGGTCAACAATGAGCAGTTCTTC. Encoded protein: CASSLRGQVNNEQFF.